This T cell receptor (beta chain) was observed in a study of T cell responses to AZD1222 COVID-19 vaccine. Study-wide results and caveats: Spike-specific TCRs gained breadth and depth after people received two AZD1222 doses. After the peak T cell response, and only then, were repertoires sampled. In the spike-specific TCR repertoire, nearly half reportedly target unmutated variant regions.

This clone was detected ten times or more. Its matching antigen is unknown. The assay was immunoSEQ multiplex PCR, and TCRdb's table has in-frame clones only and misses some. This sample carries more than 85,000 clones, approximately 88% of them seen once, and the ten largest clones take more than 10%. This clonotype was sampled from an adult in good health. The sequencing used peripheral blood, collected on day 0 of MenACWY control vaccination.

The chain's CDR3 is CASKAGPDSGELFF. CDR3 sequence (DNA): TGTGCCAGTAAGGCTGGGCCTGACTCCGGGGAGCTGTTTTTT. The chain couples TRBV7-2 to TRBJ2-2; D is ambiguous. This CDR3 spans 14 amino acids. V dropped 9 bases and J dropped 6 bases, with 17 bases sitting between them. CDR1 and CDR2 (germline): SGHTA, FQGNSA.